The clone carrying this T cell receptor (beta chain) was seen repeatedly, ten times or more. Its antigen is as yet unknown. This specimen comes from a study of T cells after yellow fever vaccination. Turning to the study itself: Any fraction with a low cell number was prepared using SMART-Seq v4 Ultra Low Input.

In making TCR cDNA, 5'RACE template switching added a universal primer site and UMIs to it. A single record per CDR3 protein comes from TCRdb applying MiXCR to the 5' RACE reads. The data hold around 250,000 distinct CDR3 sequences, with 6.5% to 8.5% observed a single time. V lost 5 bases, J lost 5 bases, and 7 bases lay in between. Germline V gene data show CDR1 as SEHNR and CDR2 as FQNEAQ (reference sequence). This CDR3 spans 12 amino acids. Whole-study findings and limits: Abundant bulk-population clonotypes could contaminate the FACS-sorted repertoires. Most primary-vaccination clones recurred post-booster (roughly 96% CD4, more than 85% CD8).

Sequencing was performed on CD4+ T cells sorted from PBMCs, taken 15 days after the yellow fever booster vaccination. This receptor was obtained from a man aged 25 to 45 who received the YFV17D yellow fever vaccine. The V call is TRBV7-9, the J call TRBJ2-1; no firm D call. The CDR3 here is CASSKLDNEQFF. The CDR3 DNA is TGTGCCAGCAGCAAACTGGACAATGAGCAGTTCTTC. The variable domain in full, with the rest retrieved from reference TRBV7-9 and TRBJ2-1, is DTGVSQNPRHKITKRGQNVTFRCDPISEHNRLYWYRQTLGQGPEFLTYFQNEAQLEKSRLLSDRFSAERPKGSFSTLEIQRTEQGDSAMYLCASSKLDNEQFFGPGTRLTVL.